This T cell receptor beta chain stems from a study of control samples from healthy donors and cancer patients. This clone was observed a single time. TCRdb's table, derived via immunoSEQ multiplex PCR, lists solely in-frame clones and lacks some. This sample carries under 150,000 clones, roughly 89% of them seen once, and the ten largest clones take just over 7.5%. The sequence was collected from a man aged 50 or older with head and neck cancer. Sequencing was performed on PBMCs.

The CDR3 reads CASSLRTGGAGSPLHF. Here the CDR3 DNA reads TGTGCCAGCAGCCTTCGGACAGGGGGCGCCGGTTCACCCCTCCACTTT. J is TRBJ1-6 and V is TRBV9; 11 bases map to TRBD1. CDR1 is SGDLS, CDR2 YYNGEE, per germline. This CDR3 has 16 residues. V trimming: 4 bases; J trimming: 9 bases; junction bases outside the gene matches: 9.